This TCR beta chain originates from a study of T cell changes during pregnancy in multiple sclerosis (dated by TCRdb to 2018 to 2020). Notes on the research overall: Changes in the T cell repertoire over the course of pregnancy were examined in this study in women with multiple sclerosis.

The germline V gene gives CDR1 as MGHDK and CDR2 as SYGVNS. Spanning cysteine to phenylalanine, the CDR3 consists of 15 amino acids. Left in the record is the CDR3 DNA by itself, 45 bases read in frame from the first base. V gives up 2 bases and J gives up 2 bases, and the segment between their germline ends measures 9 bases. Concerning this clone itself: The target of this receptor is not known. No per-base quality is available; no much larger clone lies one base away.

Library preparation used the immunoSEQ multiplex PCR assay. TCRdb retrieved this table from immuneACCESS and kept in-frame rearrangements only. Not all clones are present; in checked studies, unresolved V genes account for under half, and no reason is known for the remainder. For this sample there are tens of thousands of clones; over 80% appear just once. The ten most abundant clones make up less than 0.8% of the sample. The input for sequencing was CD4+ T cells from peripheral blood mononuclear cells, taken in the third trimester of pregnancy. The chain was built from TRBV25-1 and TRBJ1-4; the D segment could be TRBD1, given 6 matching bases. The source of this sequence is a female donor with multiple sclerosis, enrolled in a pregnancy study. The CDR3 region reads CASSEVRGTNEKLFF. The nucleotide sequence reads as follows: TGTGCCAGCAGTGAAGTTAGGGGGACTAATGAAAAACTGTTTTTT.